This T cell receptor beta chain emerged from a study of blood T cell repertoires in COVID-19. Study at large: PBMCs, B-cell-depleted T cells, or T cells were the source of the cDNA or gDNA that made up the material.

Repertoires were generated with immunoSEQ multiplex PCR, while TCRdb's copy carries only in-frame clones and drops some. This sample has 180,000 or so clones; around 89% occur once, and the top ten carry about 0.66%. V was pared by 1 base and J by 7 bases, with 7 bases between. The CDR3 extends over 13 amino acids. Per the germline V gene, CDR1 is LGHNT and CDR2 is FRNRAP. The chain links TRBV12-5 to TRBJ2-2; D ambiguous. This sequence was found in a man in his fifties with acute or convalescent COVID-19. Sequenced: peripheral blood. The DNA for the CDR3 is TGTGCTAGTGGTTTGGCACCGGGCGGGGAGCTGTTTTTT. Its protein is CASGLAPGGELFF.